The 20 T cell receptor beta chains below all came from one sample that was sequenced in a study of T cell repertoires in cytomegalovirus infection (dated by TCRdb to the late 2010s). Data came from an Illumina HiSeq 1500. TCRdb reran the public reads through fastp at Q25 and MiXCR, keeping productive beta chains. Rows are unified per CDR3 protein, each entry keeping the most common DNA and genes. A total of 650,000 to 900,000 distinct CDR3 sequences appear in this sample, 25% to 30% of them only once. About 12% of the sample lies in the top ten. Their cognate antigens are unknown. In light of the paper, this sample's treatment or condition label describes: in vitro stimulation with specific CMV peptide epitopes to enrich CMV-specific T cells. The sequences come from cultured CD8+ T cells from PBMCs, collected from culture after CMV antigen stimulation. Receptor source: a human donor in good health (CMV status not recorded). Some clones in this sample may be carry-over from other donors' samples.

A few counts support this clonotype. The chain uses TRBV7-9 and TRBJ2-7, with D perhaps TRBD1 (5 bases). CDR3 length equals 14 residues. V shed 5 bases and J shed 5 bases, with 16 bases lying between them. The V gene's germline CDR1 is SEHNR and CDR2 FQNEAQ (reference sequence). CDR3 nucleotides: TGTGCCAGCAGCCTAGTAGGCAGGGAAGACGAGCAGTACGTC. This gives the protein CASSLVGREDEQYV.

The chain recombines TRBV27 with TRBJ1-3; D perhaps matches TRBD1 (5 bases). The V end was cut by 5 bases, the J end by 4 bases, with 12 bases between. Germline CDR1 reads MNHEY; CDR2 reads SMNVEV (reference sequence). The CDR3 is 14 amino acids. Written as DNA, the CDR3 is TGTGCCAGCAGTCAGCGGGGCCCGGGAAACACCATATATTTT. Translating it yields CASSQRGPGNTIYF.

This clonotype was observed a few times. The genes are TRBV6-5 and TRBJ1-1; possibly TRBD1 for D (5 bases). Germline CDR1 is MNHEY and CDR2 is SVGAGI. Trimming removed 0 bases at V and 7 bases at J, with 12 bases between. The CDR3 runs 14 residues. Here the CDR3 DNA reads TGTGCCAGCAGTTACTCCGGCATGGGGGGTGAAGCTTTCTTT. Translation: CASSYSGMGGEAFF.

The J gene is TRBJ1-4, the V gene TRBV5-5, with D possibly being TRBD1 (5 bases). Germline V CDR1 and CDR2: SGHKS, YYEKEE (reference sequence). V dropped 2 bases and J dropped 5 bases, with 10 bases sitting between them. This CDR3 spans 14 amino acids. Here the CDR3 DNA reads TGTGCCAGCAGCTTTTGGGGGGAGAATGAAAAACTGTTTTTT. This encodes CASSFWGENEKLFF.

This clonotype was recorded a few times. The rearrangement links TRBV5-5 to TRBJ2-1, with D possibly matching TRBD2 (5 bases). Germline V gene data show CDR1 as SGHKS and CDR2 as YYEKEE (reference sequence). The CDR3 extends over 17 amino acids. V was trimmed by 3 bases and J by 2 bases, leaving 18 bases between them. The CDR3 loop reads CASSSAGVQATYNEQFF. The CDR3 DNA sequence: TGTGCCAGCAGCTCCGCGGGCGTCCAGGCAACCTACAATGAGCAGTTCTTC. The whole variable domain, filled in from reference TRBV5-5 and TRBJ2-1, reads DAGVTQSPTHLIKTRGQQVTLRCSPISGHKSVSWYQQVLGQGPQFIFQYYEKEERGRGNFPDRFSARQFPNYSSELNVNALLLGDSALYLCASSSAGVQATYNEQFFGPGTRLTVL.

V gene TRBV6-1 combines with J gene TRBJ1-4; D unresolved. The CDR3 spans 16 residues. V was trimmed by 1 base and J by 2 bases, leaving 11 bases between them. Germline lookup yields CDR1 MNHNS and CDR2 SASEGT. CDR3 sequence: CASSEEQPVTNEKLFF. CDR3 bases: TGTGCCAGCAGTGAAGAACAGCCAGTGACTAATGAAAAACTGTTTTTT.

This sequence joins TRBV20-1 and TRBJ1-1, with unresolved D. The V gene's germline CDR1 is DFQATT and CDR2 SNEGSKA (reference sequence). The CDR3 is made up of 12 amino acids. CDR3 nucleotide sequence: TGCAGACCCCCCGGGCACAACACTGAAGCTTTCTTT. This codes for CRPPGHNTEAFF.

The chain couples TRBV20-1 to TRBJ2-1, with 10 nucleotides matching TRBD2. V lost 2 bases, J lost 0 bases, and 4 bases stayed unmatched. The germline CDR1 and CDR2 sequences are DFQATT and SNEGSKA (reference sequence). The CDR3 consists of 16 residues. CDR3 DNA: TGCAGTGCTAGACCACTAGCGGGGACCTCCTACAATGAGCAGTTCTTC. Translated: CSARPLAGTSYNEQFF.

Only a few counts were recorded for this clonotype. The chain has TRBV12-3 or TRBV12-4 and TRBJ2-5; 10 bases match TRBD2. The CDR3 totals 13 residues. Germline trimming cut 10 bases from V and 5 bases from J; bases unmatched to any gene: 7. The CDR3 nucleotides are TGTGCCACCCGGGGAGCGGGGGGGGAGACCCAGTACTTC. Its protein product is CATRGAGGETQYF.

This clonotype came up a few times. This sequence joins TRBV4-1 and TRBJ2-2; 9 bases match TRBD1. The CDR3 length is 16 residues. V shed 3 bases and J 3 bases; nucleotides not matched to a gene: 5. Germline V lookup: CDR1 MGHRA, CDR2 YSYEKL. The CDR3 DNA reads TGCGCCAGCAGCCAGTACAGGGGGCGCGACACCGGGGAGCTGTTTTTT. This codes for CASSQYRGRDTGELFF.

The chain joins TRBV6-1 to TRBJ2-5, with 9 bases identical to TRBD2. Per germline, CDR1 MNHNS and CDR2 SASEGT. This CDR3 spans 15 amino acids. The V segment lost 7 bases and the J segment 5 bases; nucleotides outside the gene matches: 11. CDR3 in amino acids: CASKGGGGALETQYF. The CDR3 nucleotides read TGTGCCAGCAAGGGGGGCGGGGGGGCCTTGGAGACCCAGTACTTC.

Only a few counts were recorded for this clonotype. The chain recombines TRBV12-3 or TRBV12-4 with TRBJ1-1; D gene ambiguous. V lost 6 bases and J lost 7, with 15 bases in between. The CDR3 contains 13 residues. CDR3 sequence reads: CASREEGWGEAFF. CDR3 nucleotides: TGTGCCAGCAGAGAGGAGGGTTGGGGTGAAGCTTTCTTT.

The table lists this clonotype with a few counts. The chain couples TRBV28 to TRBJ1-4; 8 nucleotides match TRBD1. This CDR3 spans 17 amino acids. The trim removed 2 bases at V and 2 bases at J, leaving 7 bases unmatched. Germline CDR1 reads MDHEN; CDR2 reads SYDVKM. CDR3 bases: TGTGCCAGCAGTTTAGGGACAGGCCGGCTGACTAATGAAAAACTGTTTTTT. It specifies CASSLGTGRLTNEKLFF.

The CDR3 DNA is TGTGCCAGTTCTAGCGGGGGGGCGAACACCGGGGAGCTGTTTTTT. This gives the protein CASSSGGANTGELFF. V and J are TRBV10-3 and TRBJ2-2; 12 bases align to TRBD2. This CDR3 comprises 15 residues. J was trimmed by 0 bases and V by 10 bases; bases with no gene match: 3. The V gene's germline CDR1 is ENHRY and CDR2 SYGVKD.

J is TRBJ2-1 and V is TRBV15; the match to TRBD1 covers 10 bases. CDR3 size: 17 residues. Germline CDR1 reads LNHNV; CDR2 reads YYDKDF (reference sequence). V gave up 4 bases and J gave up 7 bases; unmatched junction bases: 13. The CDR3 DNA follows: TGTGCCACCAGCATCATCACCGGGACAGGGGATGGGAATGAGCAGTTCTTC. Translated, it gives CATSIITGTGDGNEQFF.

The CDR3 reads CASSPSRDRGNGQPQHF. The CDR3 coding sequence is TGTGCCAGCTCACCGTCCCGGGACAGGGGGAATGGGCAGCCCCAGCATTTT. V gene TRBV18 combines with J gene TRBJ1-5; 11 bases agree with TRBD1. With 3 bases clipped from V and 7 bases from J, the junction kept 11 bases outside the gene matches. Germline CDR1 and CDR2: KGHSH and LQKENI. The CDR3 extends over 17 amino acids. Full variable domain (rest looked up from reference TRBV18 and TRBJ1-5): NAGVMQNPRHLVRRRGQEARLRCSPMKGHSHVYWYRQLPEEGLKFMVYLQKENIIDESGMPKERFSAEFPKEGPSILRIQQVVRGDSAAYFCASSPSRDRGNGQPQHFGDGTRLSIL.

The chain joins TRBV5-1 to TRBJ2-7, with a possible D match to TRBD2 (7 bases). CDR3 length: 15 amino acids. Per germline, CDR1 SGHRS and CDR2 YFSETQ. Trimming removed 1 base from V and 5 bases from J, with 16 bases in between. The CDR3 spells CASSLNGGPAHEQYF. In DNA form, the CDR3 reads TGCGCCAGCAGCTTGAACGGGGGGCCCGCCCACGAGCAGTACTTC.

This sequence joins TRBV5-4 and TRBJ2-1; the match to TRBD2 covers 12 bases. Trimming removed 2 bases from V and 7 bases from J; junction bases left unmatched: 4. Germline CDR1 is SGHNT and CDR2 is YYREEE (reference sequence). This CDR3 region has 15 residues. The CDR3 coding sequence is TGTGCCAGCAGCTTTCGACTAGCGGGGGATAATGAGCAGTTCTTC. Its protein is CASSFRLAGDNEQFF.

This clonotype was recorded only once. V gene TRBV29-1 combines with J gene TRBJ1-5; TRBD1 matches 12 bases. Germline lookup yields CDR1 SQVTM and CDR2 ANQGSEA. The junction had 11 bases not matched to a gene; V was cut back by 6 bases and J by 2 bases. The CDR3 loop spans 17 amino acids. CDR3 nucleotides: TGCAGCGTCCCTCGGGACAGGGGGCCGGTGGGCAATCAGCCCCAGCATTTT. It yields the protein CSVPRDRGPVGNQPQHF.

This clonotype was recorded many times. The genes are TRBV13 and TRBJ1-4; no firm D call. The CDR3 has 16 residues. V shed 5 bases and J shed 1 base, with 14 bases lying between them. From germline, CDR1 is PRHDT and CDR2 FYEKMQ (reference sequence). CDR3 sequence (DNA): TGTGCCAGCAGCCTGAACCCTAGGATAACTAATGAAAAACTGTTTTTT. Translating it yields CASSLNPRITNEKLFF.